The clone carrying this T cell receptor (beta chain) was seen ten or more times. Its specificity is not known. Under 3 months was the duration of disease in ophthalmopathy patients, who also had a Clinical Activity Score of at least 3 and a NOSPECS grade of at least 4. The TCR beta CDR3 regions underwent amplification using RNA transcripts as the source. A set of HTBI primers served as the primers for a first-round RT-PCR of the TCR CDR3. MiXCR, run by TCRdb on the multiplex PCR reads, gives a single entry per CDR3 protein. The table has hundreds of thousands of distinct CDR3 sequences, roughly 15% seen once; the top ten hold under 15%. The sample belongs to a study of T cells in Graves' hyperthyroidism and ophthalmopathy. Study-level points and caveats: Ophthalmopathy was predicted by the model a median of approximately 6 months ahead of onset.

The CDR3 length is 15 residues. V trimming: 3 bases; J trimming: 8 bases; junction bases outside the gene matches: 9. CDR1 and CDR2 (germline): DFQATT, SNEGSKA (reference sequence). This chain connects TRBV20-1 to TRBJ2-1; 11 bases agree with TRBD2. Sequenced sample: blood. The origin of this receptor is a woman between 45 and 65 years old with Graves' ophthalmopathy. CDR3 sequence: CSASYTSGRGDEQFF. The CDR3 DNA sequence: TGCAGTGCTAGCTACACTAGCGGGAGAGGCGATGAGCAGTTCTTC.